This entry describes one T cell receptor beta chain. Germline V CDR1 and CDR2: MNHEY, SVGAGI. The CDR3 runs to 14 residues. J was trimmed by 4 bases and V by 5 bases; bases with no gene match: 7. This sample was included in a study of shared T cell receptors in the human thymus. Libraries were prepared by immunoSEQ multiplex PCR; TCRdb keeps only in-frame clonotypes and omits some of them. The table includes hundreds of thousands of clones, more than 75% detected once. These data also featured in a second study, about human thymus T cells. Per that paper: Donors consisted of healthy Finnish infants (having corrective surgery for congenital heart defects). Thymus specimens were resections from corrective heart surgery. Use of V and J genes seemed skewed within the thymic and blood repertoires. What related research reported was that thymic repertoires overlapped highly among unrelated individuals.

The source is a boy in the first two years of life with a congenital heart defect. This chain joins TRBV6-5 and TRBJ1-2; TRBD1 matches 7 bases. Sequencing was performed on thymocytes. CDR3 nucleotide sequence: TGTGCCAGCAGTCCCCGGGACAGATCCTATGGCTACACCTTC. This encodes CASSPRDRSYGYTF.